Listed below are T cell receptor beta chains from one sample, sequenced in a study of cytomegalovirus exposure and HLA in healthy donors. The repertoire was sequenced with immunoSEQ multiplex PCR; TCRdb's copy has only in-frame clones and lacks some. The sample table sets out 200,000 or so clones. The material sequenced was PBMCs. The receptors here all came from a boy younger than 18 in good health and CMV-seronegative. The CDR3 runs from the conserved cysteine through the conserved F or W. A D gene is named only where the DNA matches it firmly.

NA	14	TRBJ1-2	TRBV5-1	CASSLAPGSYGYTF	TGCGCCAGCAGCTTGGCGCCCGGGAGCTATGGCTACACCTTC
NA	16	TRBJ1-4	TRBV4-1	CASSQEGRGLGEKLFF	TGCGCCAGCAGCCAAGAAGGACGAGGGTTGGGTGAAAAACTGTTTTTT
NA	13	TRBJ1-1	TRBV5-1	CASANGGGTEAFF	TGCGCCAGCGCAAACGGCGGGGGGACTGAAGCTTTCTTT
NA	14	TRBJ1-1	TRBV4-1	CASSQGASTTEAFF	TGCGCCAGCAGCCAAGGAGCGTCCACTACTGAAGCTTTCTTT
TRBD2	14	TRBJ2-3	TRBV30	CAWSGWGGTDTQYF	TGTGCCTGGAGTGGGTGGGGGGGGACAGATACGCAGTATTTT
NA	13	TRBJ2-7	TRBV30	CAWSQGNYYEQYF	TGTGCCTGGAGTCAGGGGAACTACTACGAGCAGTACTTC
TRBD1	15	TRBJ2-7	TRBV4-1	CASSLRTGSTYEQYF	TGCGCCAGCAGCCTCCGGACAGGGAGTACCTACGAGCAGTACTTC
TRBD1	13	TRBJ1-2	TRBV4-2	CASSQGTGSGYTF	TGTGCCAGCAGCCAAGGGACAGGGTCCGGCTACACCTTC
NA	13	TRBJ2-7	TRBV10-3	CAISAGAAYEQYF	TGTGCCATCAGTGCTGGGGCGGCCTACGAGCAGTACTTC
NA	16	TRBJ2-1	TRBV6-1	CASSEIVTGGNNEQFF	TGTGCCAGCAGTGAAATTGTCACGGGGGGCAACAATGAGCAGTTCTTC
NA	15	TRBJ1-6	TRBV4-1	CASSQEVNTNSPLHF	TGCGCCAGCAGCCAAGAAGTTAACACAAATTCACCCCTCCACTTT
NA	17	TRBJ2-2	TRBV7-9	CASSSRWSEANTGELFF	TGTGCCAGCAGCTCGCGATGGTCCGAAGCTAACACCGGGGAGCTGTTTTTT
NA	15	TRBJ2-7	TRBV6-1	CASIKPRALLGEQYF	TGTGCCAGCATTAAGCCCAGGGCCCTTTTGGGCGAGCAGTACTTC
NA	14	TRBJ2-6	TRBV27	CASSLLPGANVLTF	TGTGCCAGCAGTTTACTCCCTGGGGCCAACGTCCTGACTTTC
TRBD2	15	TRBJ2-3	TRBV5-1	CASSLAWGGTDTQYF	TGCGCCAGCAGCTTAGCGTGGGGGGGGACAGATACGCAGTATTTT
NA	12	TRBJ1-1	TRBV4-1	CASSQTETEAFF	TGCGCCAGCAGCCAGACGGAGACTGAAGCTTTCTTT
TRBD1	14	TRBJ2-5	TRBV9	CASSLWDSQETQYF	TGTGCCAGCAGCCTCTGGGACAGCCAAGAGACCCAGTACTTC
TRBD1	10	TRBJ1-1	TRBV10-3	CAVGQGEAFF	TGTGCCGTAGGACAGGGGGAAGCTTTCTTT
NA	14	TRBJ1-2	TRBV5-1	CASSLAGANYGYTF	TGCGCCAGCAGCTTGGCGGGAGCTAACTATGGCTACACCTTC
NA	14	TRBJ1-5	TRBV9	CASSAGGEGQPQHF	TGTGCCAGCAGCGCAGGAGGGGAAGGTCAGCCCCAGCATTTT
NA	14	TRBJ1-5	TRBV27	CASSFGLEGQPQHF	TGTGCCAGCAGTTTTGGACTTGAAGGTCAGCCCCAGCATTTT
NA	16	TRBJ1-2	TRBV7-6	CASSLEGRLANYGYTF	TGTGCCAGCAGCTTAGAGGGGCGCTTAGCTAACTATGGCTACACCTTC
TRBD2	15	TRBJ2-1	TRBV6-4	CASSGTSGGANEQFF	TGTGCCAGCAGTGGGACTAGCGGGGGGGCCAATGAGCAGTTCTTC
NA	13	TRBJ2-7	TRBV7-9	CASSSDNAYEQYF	TGTGCCAGCAGCTCGGACAACGCCTACGAGCAGTACTTC
TRBD1	17	TRBJ2-1	TRBV4-2	CASSQDGTGGFYNEQFF	TGTGCCAGCAGCCAAGATGGGACAGGGGGCTTCTACAATGAGCAGTTCTTC
NA	15	TRBJ1-1	TRBV5-1	CASSHLPDTNTEAFF	TGCGCCAGCAGCCACCTCCCGGACACGAACACTGAAGCTTTCTTT
TRBD2	16	TRBJ2-1	TRBV9	CASSVVLAGGIDEQFF	TGTGCCAGCAGCGTAGTTTTAGCGGGGGGTATCGATGAGCAGTTCTTC
NA	16	TRBJ1-3	TRBV4-1	CASSQYLSREEGTIYF	TGCGCCAGCAGCCAATATTTATCACGGGAGGAGGGCACCATATATTTT
NA	15	TRBJ2-5	TRBV7-2	CASSLVTRSQETQYF	TGTGCCAGCAGCTTAGTAACTAGGAGTCAAGAGACCCAGTACTTC
NA	14	TRBJ1-2	TRBV28	CASSLQPGDYGYTF	TGTGCCAGCAGTTTACAACCAGGCGACTATGGCTACACCTTC
NA	14	TRBJ1-3	TRBV19	CASSGPGAVDTIYF	TGTGCCAGTAGTGGCCCAGGGGCCGTAGACACCATATATTTT
NA	12	TRBJ2-5	TRBV30	CAWSVGPEEQYF	TGTGCCTGGAGTGTAGGCCCGGAGGAGCAGTACTTC
NA	13	TRBJ1-1	TRBV19	CASSRSQNTEAFF	TGTGCCAGTAGTAGGAGTCAGAACACTGAAGCTTTCTTT
NA	15	TRBJ1-6	TRBV6-4	CASSQLGDDNSPLHF	TGTGCCAGCAGTCAGTTAGGGGATGATAATTCACCCCTCCACTTT
NA	14	TRBJ2-7	TRBV9	CASSGTGQSYEQYF	TGTGCCAGCAGCGGAACGGGACAAAGCTACGAGCAGTACTTC
TRBD2	13	TRBJ2-7	TRBV4-1	CASSLLPGGEQYF	TGCGCCAGCAGCCTACTCCCCGGGGGGGAGCAGTACTTC
TRBD1	15	TRBJ1-2	TRBV5-4	CASSWGQGGNYGYTF	TGTGCCAGCAGCTGGGGACAGGGGGGGAACTATGGCTACACCTTC
TRBD1	13	TRBJ1-2	TRBV7-9	CASSWDRGYGYTF	TGTGCCAGCAGCTGGGACAGGGGCTATGGCTACACCTTC
TRBD2	15	TRBJ2-1	TRBV7-9	CASSLVVGGGNEQFF	TGTGCCAGCAGCTTAGTGGTTGGGGGGGGCAATGAGCAGTTCTTC
TRBD1	17	TRBJ2-7	TRBV7-6	CASSSLATGQGLYEQYF	TGTGCCAGCAGCTCCTTAGCCACGGGACAGGGGCTCTACGAGCAGTACTTC
NA	14	TRBJ1-1	TRBV28	CASSLGGMNTEAFF	TGTGCCAGCAGTTTGGGGGGTATGAACACTGAAGCTTTCTTT
NA	14	TRBJ1-3	TRBV6-6	CASMGGNSGNTIYF	TGTGCCAGCATGGGCGGGAACTCTGGAAACACCATATATTTT
TRBD2	15	TRBJ2-7	TRBV9	CASSVGVGGDYEQYF	TGTGCCAGCAGCGTAGGGGTCGGGGGGGACTACGAGCAGTACTTC
NA	14	TRBJ1-3	TRBV7-8	CASSPGLRGNTIYF	TGTGCCAGCAGCCCAGGACTAAGGGGAAACACCATATATTTT
NA	13	TRBJ2-2	TRBV5-1	CASSGLGTGELFF	TGCGCCAGCAGCGGTCTAGGCACCGGGGAGCTGTTTTTT
NA	16	TRBJ1-1	TRBV7-9	CASSRGGPTGGTEAFF	TGTGCCAGCAGTCGTGGGGGCCCGACGGGTGGCACTGAAGCTTTCTTT
TRBD1	16	TRBJ1-2	TRBV6-6	CASSYSGQGDNYGYTF	TGTGCCAGCAGTTACTCGGGACAGGGTGACAACTATGGCTACACCTTC
NA	16	TRBJ1-4	TRBV28	CASNHRTASTNEKLFF	TGTGCCAGCAATCACAGGACGGCCTCAACTAATGAAAAACTGTTTTTT
TRBD1	13	TRBJ2-1	TRBV6-5	CASSPQGANEQFF	TGTGCCAGCAGCCCCCAGGGGGCTAATGAGCAGTTCTTC
NA	17	TRBJ2-4	TRBV15	CATSREGSRLAKNIQYF	TGTGCCACCAGCAGAGAGGGCTCTCGCCTAGCCAAAAACATTCAGTACTTC
NA	14	TRBJ1-1	TRBV13	CASSQDRENTEAFF	TGTGCCAGCAGCCAAGACAGAGAGAACACTGAAGCTTTCTTT
TRBD1	13	TRBJ2-5	TRBV19	CASSRGSRETQYF	TGTGCCAGTAGCAGGGGGTCGCGAGAGACCCAGTACTTC
TRBD1	15	TRBJ2-1	TRBV5-1	CASSHPGQSHNEQFF	TGCGCCAGCAGCCATCCGGGACAGTCCCACAATGAGCAGTTCTTC